One sample yielded the 9 T cell receptor beta chains listed below, sequenced in a study of CD8 T cells in Susac syndrome. An amount of RNA that ranged from roughly 0.45 to 1 ug was reverse transcribed with random hexamers. In TCRdb, the immunoSEQ multiplex PCR reads were re-called with MiXCR into one record per CDR3 protein. The sample lists some 200,000 distinct CDR3 sequences; more than 85% were seen once. The sample consisted of CD8+ T cells from PBMCs. These receptors all stem from a human donor with Susac syndrome.

The V call is TRBV18, the J call TRBJ2-5; no clear D gene. This CDR3 spans 15 amino acids. V gave up 2 bases and J gave up 5 bases, with 15 bases separating them. Germline CDR1 reads KGHSH; CDR2 reads LQKENI. The CDR3: CASSPEDLMGETQYF. CDR3 DNA: TGTGCCAGCTCACCAGAGGACCTTATGGGGGAGACCCAGTACTTC. The full variable domain, completed using reference TRBV18 and TRBJ2-5, is NAGVMQNPRHLVRRRGQEARLRCSPMKGHSHVYWYRQLPEEGLKFMVYLQKENIIDESGMPKERFSAEFPKEGPSILRIQQVVRGDSAAYFCASSPEDLMGETQYFGPGTRLLVL.

V usage is TRBV10-2 and J usage is TRBJ1-2, with D possibly being TRBD1 (6 bases). Germline V lookup: CDR1 WSHSY, CDR2 SAAADI. The V end was cut by 2 bases, the J end by 7 bases, with 14 bases between. This CDR3 has 14 amino acids. In DNA form, the CDR3 reads TGCGCCAGCAGTGAGGGGGGACATGGGCCTGGCTACACCTTC. Residues: CASSEGGHGPGYTF.

J is TRBJ2-5 and V is TRBV28; D unresolved. The CDR3 totals 15 residues. Between the trimmed V and J ends, which lost 5 bases and 2 bases, there was a span of 15 bases. Germline assignment: CDR1 MDHEN and CDR2 SYDVKM. CDR3 nucleotides: TGTGCCAGCAGTCCCAGGAAGTTGGGGCAAGAGACCCAGTACTTC. It specifies CASSPRKLGQETQYF. The complete variable domain, with remaining parts taken from reference TRBV28 and TRBJ2-5, reads DVKVTQSSRYLVKRTGEKVFLECVQDMDHENMFWYRQDPGLGLRLIYFSYDVKMKEKGDIPEGYSVSREKKERFSLILESASTNQTSMYLCASSPRKLGQETQYFGPGTRLLVL.

V gene TRBV20-1 combines with J gene TRBJ2-7, with a tentative D call TRBD2 (6 bases). This CDR3 spans 14 amino acids. The V end lost 6 bases, the J end lost 0 bases, and 15 bases lay between the germline ends. CDR1 is DFQATT and CDR2 is SNEGSKA in the germline V gene (reference sequence). The CDR3 is CSANRGVSSYEQYF. CDR3 bases: TGCAGTGCGAACCGCGGGGTGAGCTCCTACGAGCAGTACTTC.

This rearrangement joins TRBV13 to TRBJ2-3; a possible D gene is TRBD2 (5 bases). Trimming removed 6 bases at V and 6 bases at J, with 16 bases between. Germline V gives CDR1 PRHDT, CDR2 FYEKMQ (reference sequence). The CDR3 sequence is 14 residues long. CDR3 residues: CASSRGVRSDTQYF. The CDR3, as DNA: TGTGCCAGCAGTCGGGGTGTAAGGTCGGATACGCAGTATTTT.

This chain joins TRBV5-1 and TRBJ2-1; the D gene is possibly TRBD1 (6 bases). V gave up 5 bases and J gave up 6 bases, with 9 bases separating them. CDR1 SGHRS and CDR2 YFSETQ come from the germline V gene. The CDR3 sequence is 12 residues long. CDR3 sequence reads: CASRQGPNEQFF. DNA for the CDR3: TGCGCCAGCAGACAGGGCCCCAATGAGCAGTTCTTC.

This chain joins TRBV5-6 and TRBJ2-3; 10 nucleotides line up with TRBD2. V gave up 1 base and J gave up 6 bases; unmatched junction bases: 8. CDR1 and CDR2 (germline): SGHDT, YYEEEE. The CDR3 has 16 residues. The CDR3 spells CASSLLLLAGEDTQYF. Written as DNA, the CDR3 is TGTGCCAGCAGCTTGCTCCTTCTAGCGGGGGAGGATACGCAGTATTTT.

The chain carries TRBV7-9 and TRBJ2-1, with D hard to call. The CDR3 length is 14 residues. Germline CDR1 is SEHNR and CDR2 is FQNEAQ (reference sequence). V was clipped by 5 bases and J by 0 bases, with 8 bases between them. The CDR3 here is CASSPRLSYNEQFF. CDR3 sequence (DNA): TGTGCCAGCAGCCCAAGACTCTCCTACAATGAGCAGTTCTTC.

The rearrangement joins TRBV5-1 to TRBJ2-7, with 9 bases that match TRBD1. J gave up 3 bases and V 0 bases, and 10 bases lay outside the gene matches. This CDR3 spans 17 amino acids. Germline assignment: CDR1 SGHRS and CDR2 YFSETQ. The CDR3 is CASSLGESGTGIYEQYF. Here the CDR3 DNA reads TGCGCCAGCAGCTTGGGGGAATCCGGGACAGGGATCTACGAGCAGTACTTC.